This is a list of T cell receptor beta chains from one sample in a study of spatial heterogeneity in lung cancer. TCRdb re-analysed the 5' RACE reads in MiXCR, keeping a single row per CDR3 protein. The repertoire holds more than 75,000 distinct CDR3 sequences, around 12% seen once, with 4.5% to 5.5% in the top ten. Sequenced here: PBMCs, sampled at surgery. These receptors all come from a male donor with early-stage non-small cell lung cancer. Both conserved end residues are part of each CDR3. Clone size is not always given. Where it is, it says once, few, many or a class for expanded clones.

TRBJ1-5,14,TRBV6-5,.,CASSPTGDNQPQHF
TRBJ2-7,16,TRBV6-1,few,CASTPSPGQGAYEQYF
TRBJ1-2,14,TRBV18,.,CASSPVNSNYGYTF
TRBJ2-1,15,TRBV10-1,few,CASTSGTSGRFEQFF
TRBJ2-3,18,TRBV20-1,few,CSARDPGLVRSNTDTQYF
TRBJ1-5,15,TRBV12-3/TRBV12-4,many,CASSVQGYSNQPQHF
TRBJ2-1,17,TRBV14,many,CASSRFAPSSGSNEQFF
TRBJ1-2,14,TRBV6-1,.,CASRSEGTVTGYTF
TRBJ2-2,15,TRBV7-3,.,CASSLTDQNTGELFF
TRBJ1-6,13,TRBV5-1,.,CASRETDNSPLHF
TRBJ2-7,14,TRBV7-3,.,CASSLVGGTYEQYF
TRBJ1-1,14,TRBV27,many,CASRRTERNTEAFF
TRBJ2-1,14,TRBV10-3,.,CAIKLAGLYNEQFF
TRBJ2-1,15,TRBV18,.,CASSRGLAAYNEQFF
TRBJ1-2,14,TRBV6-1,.,CASREQGANYGYTF
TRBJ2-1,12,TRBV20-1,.,CSATSPGGEQFF
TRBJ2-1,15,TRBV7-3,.,CASSLGPGPANEQFF
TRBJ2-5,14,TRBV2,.,CASRAGDTQETQYF
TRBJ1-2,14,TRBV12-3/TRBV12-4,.,CASSRQPGRYGYTF
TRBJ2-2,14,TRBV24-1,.,CATSDSGHTGELFF
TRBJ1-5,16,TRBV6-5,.,CASSSGSRSSNQPQHF
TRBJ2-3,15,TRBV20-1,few,CSARSLQGAADTQYF
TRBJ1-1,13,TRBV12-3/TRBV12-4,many,CASSLGQGTEAFF
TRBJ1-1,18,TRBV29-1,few,CSAGVRGGGGRGYTEAFF
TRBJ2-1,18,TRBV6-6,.,CASSYRPPTSGPYNEQFF
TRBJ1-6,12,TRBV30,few,CARGFRNSPLHF
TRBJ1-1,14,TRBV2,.,CASNNRFRGTEAFF
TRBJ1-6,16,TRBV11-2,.,CASSLRTVSYNSPLHF
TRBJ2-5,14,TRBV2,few,CASFYDAGEETQYF
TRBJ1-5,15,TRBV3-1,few,CASSFGTDHNQPQHF
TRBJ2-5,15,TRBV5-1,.,CASSLNRQHQETQYF
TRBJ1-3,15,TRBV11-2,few,CASSLGTGSGNTIYF
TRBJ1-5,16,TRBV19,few,CASSNRGRNSNQPQHF
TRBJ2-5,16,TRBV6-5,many,CASSVLAGGPQETQYF
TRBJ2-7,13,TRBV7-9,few,CASRPGTEYEQYF
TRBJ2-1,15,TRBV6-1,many,CASRTSGRPYNEQFF
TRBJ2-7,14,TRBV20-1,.,CSARGEGPRDEQYF
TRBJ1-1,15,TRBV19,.,CASSTNPGVNTEAFF
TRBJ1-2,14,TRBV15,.,CATSSREISYGYTF
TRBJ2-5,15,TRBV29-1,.,CSVTPGTGGQETQYF